Listed here are 9 T cell receptor beta chains from one sample, sequenced in a study of CD8 T cells in Susac syndrome (dated by TCRdb to the late 2010s). The library relied on the immunoSEQ multiplex PCR assay. RNA was extracted using the RNeasy kit, and roughly 0.5 to 1 ug of the RNA was reverse transcribed with random hexamers. In TCRdb, the public reads were trimmed at Q25 with fastp and aligned with MiXCR, with productive beta chains retained. When rows share a CDR3 protein, they turn into one entry using the most common DNA and genes. For this sample the table gives about 210,000 distinct CDR3 sequences, of which roughly 92% were detected only once. 0.1% of the sample lies in the top ten. Sequencing used CD4+ T cells from PBMCs. These receptors were taken from a human donor in good health.

The rearrangement uses TRBV11-2 and TRBJ2-3, with D unresolved. V lost 4 bases and J lost 6, with 14 bases in between. The CDR3 contains 14 residues. Germline loops: CDR1 SGHAT, CDR2 FQNNGV. DNA for the CDR3: TGTGCCAGCAGCTCGTCGATATTCGGCGATACGCAGTATTTT. Translation gives CASSSSIFGDTQYF.

A single count supports this clonotype. This chain uses TRBV28 with TRBJ2-7, with D possibly TRBD1 on 6 matching bases. This CDR3 is built from 12 residues. Per germline, CDR1 MDHEN and CDR2 SYDVKM. Trimming removed 2 bases from V and 4 bases from J, with 6 bases in between. CDR3 protein: CASSLRGYEQYF. For the CDR3, the DNA is TGTGCCAGCAGTTTAAGGGGGTACGAGCAGTACTTC.

The gene calls are TRBV5-1 and TRBJ1-5, with TRBD1 identical over 8 bases. V shed 3 bases, J shed 9 bases, and the junction held 8 bases outside the gene matches. The germline V gene encodes CDR1 SGHRS and CDR2 YFSETQ. The length of the CDR3 is 14 residues. CDR3 amino acids: CASSSGTGLTPQHF. The CDR3 coding sequence is TGCGCCAGCAGCTCTGGGACAGGACTAACGCCCCAGCATTTT. Full variable domain (remainder filled in from reference TRBV5-1 and TRBJ1-5): KAGVTQTPRYLIKTRGQQVTLSCSPISGHRSVSWYQQTPGQGLQFLFEYFSETQRNKGNFPGRFSGRQFSNSRSEMNVSTLELGDSALYLCASSSGTGLTPQHFGDGTRLSIL.

The chain uses TRBV12-3 or TRBV12-4 and TRBJ2-3; TRBD1 matches 9 bases. The CDR3 consists of 16 residues. J gave up 3 bases and V 5 bases, and 9 bases lay outside the gene matches. The CDR3 is CASSRANRGPTDTQYF. CDR3 bases: TGTGCCAGCAGTCGCGCTAACAGGGGGCCAACAGATACGCAGTATTTT.

The chain combines TRBV2 with TRBJ1-5, with TRBD1 as a possible D gene (5 bases). CDR1 is SNHLY, CDR2 FYNNEI, per germline. There are 15 residues in the CDR3. The V and J ends lost 6 bases and 4 bases respectively, with 16 bases between them. CDR3 DNA: TGTGCCAGCAGCGCCGGCAGGGTTGGTAATCAGCCCCAGCATTTT. This gives the protein CASSAGRVGNQPQHF.

The chain is built from TRBV2 and TRBJ1-5; D gene unclear. The V and J ends lost 8 bases and 8 bases respectively, with 13 bases between them. Looked up from germline, CDR1 is SNHLY and CDR2 is FYNNEI. The CDR3 covers 12 residues. The CDR3 is CASSAGFEPQHF. CDR3 bases: TGTGCCAGCTCGGCAGGATTTGAGCCCCAGCATTTT.

V and J are TRBV2 and TRBJ1-6, with TRBD1 identical over 7 bases. Per the germline V gene, CDR1 is SNHLY and CDR2 is FYNNEI. This CDR3 is built from 17 residues. Losses at the gene ends were 7 bases for V and 6 bases for J; bases not matched to a gene: 15. CDR3 nucleotides: TGTGCCAGCAATCCGACAGGGAGGGTGGGGGGTAATTCACCCCTCCACTTT. Translated, it gives CASNPTGRVGGNSPLHF.

J is TRBJ2-1 and V is TRBV12-3 or TRBV12-4; D is unclear. V lost 6 bases and J lost 6, with 21 bases in between. The CDR3 totals 16 residues. CDR3 DNA: TGTGCCAGCAGCCCCGGGCCCGGAAGATCCAGCAATGAGCAGTTCTTC. The encoded protein is CASSPGPGRSSNEQFF.

The chain combines TRBV20-1 with TRBJ2-5, with D unresolved. Deletions cut 2 bases from V and 3 bases from J, with 10 bases between. This CDR3 is built from 13 residues. Looked up from germline, CDR1 is DFQATT and CDR2 is SNEGSKA (reference sequence). For the CDR3, the DNA is TGCAGTGCTAGACCTAGTGGGAAAGAGACCCAGTACTTC. It yields the protein CSARPSGKETQYF.